This TCR beta chain was recovered during a study of identical twins. TCRdb reprocessed the 5' RACE reads via MiXCR and lists one record per CDR3 protein. This sample carries over 550,000 distinct CDR3 sequences, under 8.5% of them seen once, and the ten largest clones take roughly 1.6%. This sample was shared with a second study, whose subject was yellow fever vaccine responses in identical twins.

The sample consisted of PBMCs. The receptor was derived from a woman between 18 and 30 years old in good health.

The CDR3 spells CASSPPFTSGRYNEQFF. CDR3 in DNA: TGTGCCAGCTCACCACCTTTTACTAGCGGGAGATACAATGAGCAGTTCTTC. This chain joins TRBV18 and TRBJ2-1, with 11 bases identical to TRBD2. The CDR3 sequence is 17 residues long. Germline trimming cut 0 bases from V and 4 bases from J; bases unmatched to any gene: 5. Germline V gives CDR1 KGHSH, CDR2 LQKENI. The full variable domain, rest sourced from reference TRBV18 and TRBJ2-1, is NAGVMQNPRHLVRRRGQEARLRCSPMKGHSHVYWYRQLPEEGLKFMVYLQKENIIDESGMPKERFSAEFPKEGPSILRIQQVVRGDSAAYFCASSPPFTSGRYNEQFFGPGTRLTVL.